The next 26 T cell receptor beta chains were all read from a single sample in a study of tumor-infiltrating lymphocytes in primary liver carcinoma. TCR beta cDNA was made from 450 to 600 ng total RNA with a constant-region primer. Amplification in three nested multiplex PCR rounds with slightly modified ARM-PCR gave rise to TCR beta libraries. TRBV1-TRBV30 forward primers and a C-beta reverse primer were used in the first two PCR rounds, which each ran for 10 cycles. TCRdb itself ran the multiplex PCR reads through MiXCR, one entry per CDR3 protein. Among 180,000 or so distinct CDR3 sequences listed, about 60% were seen once. Blood RNA was derived from unsorted whole blood, and germline DNA was extracted too. Material for sequencing was peripheral blood. The receptors here all came from a man between 35 and 55 years old with primary liver carcinoma and hepatitis B virus infection.

A remark on this clonotype: The junction departs from germline at one end; a sequencing error may be responsible. The J gene is TRBJ2-5, the V gene TRBV11-2; D gene unclear. CDR3 length: 13 amino acids. CDR1 and CDR2 (germline): SGHAT, FQNNGV. CDR3: CASSLSALETQCF. CDR3 DNA sequence: TGTGCCAGCAGCTTAAGTGCCCTAGAGACCCAGTGCTTC.

This clonotype was counted a single time. The chain employs TRBV11-2 and TRBJ1-2; D is undetermined. Germline CDR1 is SGHAT and CDR2 is FQNNGV. V lost 2 bases and J 5 bases, leaving 18 bases between the germline ends. The CDR3 is 16 amino acids. The CDR3 DNA sequence: TGTGCCAGCAGCTTAATTGGAGGTGGGGATGGATATGGCTACACCTTC. Its protein is CASSLIGGGDGYGYTF.

This clonotype was counted a few times. The CDR3 sequence: CASGRDTYEQYF. Here the CDR3 DNA reads TGTGCCAGCGGTAGGGATACCTACGAGCAGTACTTC. The chain recombines TRBV6-2 or TRBV6-3 with TRBJ2-7; no clear D. The CDR3 is 12 amino acids. Germline values: CDR1 MNHEY, CDR2 SVGEGT. The V and J ends lost 8 bases and 2 bases respectively, with 10 bases between them.

Concerning this clonotype: This CDR3 is missing its conserved last phenylalanine or tryptophan, likely due to a read error. The chain employs TRBV28 and TRBJ2-2, with 8 bases that match TRBD2. Trimming at V came to 8 bases and at J to 5 bases, leaving 4 bases not matched to a gene. Per germline, CDR1 MDHEN and CDR2 SYDVKM. There are 13 residues in the CDR3. The CDR3 here is CASGRGGTGELFS. The CDR3 DNA reads as TGTGCCAGCGGTCGGGGGGGAACCGGGGAGCTGTTTTCT.

This clonotype was found many times. The CDR3 spells CASSENRGRGETQYF. In DNA, the CDR3 is TGTGCCAGCAGCGAAAACAGGGGGCGCGGGGAGACCCAGTACTTC. The V and J genes are TRBV11-2 and TRBJ2-5; 9 bases are shared with TRBD1. This CDR3 contains 15 residues. J lost 5 bases, V lost 5 bases, and 9 bases had no gene match. Germline V gene sequence: CDR1 SGHAT, CDR2 FQNNGV.

A remark on this clonotype: Sequence at one end of the junction differs from germline and may be a read error. The genes are TRBV4-1 and TRBJ2-7; 8 positions match TRBD1. The germline V gene has CDR1 MGHRA and CDR2 YSYEKL. The CDR3 totals 14 residues. The CDR3 region is CASGLYGQGHEQDF. The CDR3 DNA sequence: TGCGCCAGCGGCCTCTACGGACAGGGCCACGAGCAGGACTTC.

This clonotype was recorded many times. This chain uses TRBV29-1 with TRBJ2-1; the D call may be TRBD1 or TRBD2 (7 bases each). Per the germline V gene, CDR1 is SQVTM and CDR2 is ANQGSEA. The CDR3 is made up of 13 amino acids. V dropped 5 bases and J dropped 4 bases, with 12 bases sitting between them. The CDR3: CSVRQGGYNEQFF. The DNA of the CDR3 is TGCAGCGTTCGGCAGGGGGGGTACAATGAGCAGTTCTTC.

The chain links TRBV4-2 to TRBJ2-7; the D gene is possibly TRBD2 (6 bases). This CDR3 has 17 residues. The V end lost 0 bases, the J end lost 0 bases, and 15 bases lay between the germline ends. Per germline, CDR1 LGHNA and CDR2 YNFKEQ. As DNA, the CDR3 is TGTGCCAGCAGCCAAGATGGGGGGACTCCGAGCTCCTACGAGCAGTACTTC. Amino acid sequence: CASSQDGGTPSSYEQYF.

This clonotype was detected only a few times. The V and J genes are TRBV6-5 and TRBJ1-6; 9 bases align to TRBD1. The CDR3 spans 14 residues. J lost 10 bases, V lost 6 bases, and 7 bases had no gene match. The germline gives CDR1 MNHEY, CDR2 SVGAGI. CDR3 in amino acids: CASRKGQGDSPLHF. CDR3 sequence (DNA): TGTGCCAGCAGGAAGGGACAGGGCGACTCACCCCTCCACTTT.

Concerning this clonotype: Because it lacks the conserved phenylalanine or tryptophan at the end, this CDR3 is likely a read error. J is TRBJ2-2 and V is TRBV29-1, with a possible D match to TRBD2 (6 bases). The CDR3 totals 15 residues. V lost 0 bases, J lost 10 bases, and 18 bases lay in between. CDR1 is SQVTM and CDR2 is ANQGSEA in the germline V gene. The CDR3 loop reads CSVEDATGAPAELFY. The CDR3 bases are TGCAGCGTTGAAGACGCCACGGGAGCCCCCGCGGAGCTGTTTTAT.

This sequence joins TRBV5-1 and TRBJ1-2; D is perhaps TRBD1 (5 bases). The ends were cut back, 2 bases at V and 10 bases at J, with 15 bases in the middle. The V gene's germline CDR1 is SGHRS and CDR2 YFSETQ. The CDR3 runs to 13 residues. CDR3 amino acids: CASSLGGAAAYTF. CDR3 nucleotide sequence: TGCGCCAGCAGCTTAGGAGGGGCAGCAGCCTACACCTTC.

CDR3 coding DNA: TGTGCCAGCATACGGCTAGCGGGAGGGCAGGGCTCCTACAATGAGCAGTTCTTC. Translating it yields CASIRLAGGQGSYNEQFF. V usage is TRBV13 and J usage is TRBJ2-1; the match to TRBD2 covers 12 bases. CDR1 is PRHDT, CDR2 FYEKMQ, per germline (reference sequence). The CDR3 runs 18 residues. After removal of 7 bases from V and 0 bases from J, the junction contained 10 bases not matched to a gene. Supplemented by reference TRBV13 and TRBJ2-1, the full variable domain reads AAGVIQSPRHLIKEKRETATLKCYPIPRHDTVYWYQQGPGQDPQFLISFYEKMQSDKGSIPDRFSAQQFSDYHSELNMSSLELGDSALYFCASIRLAGGQGSYNEQFFGPGTRLTVL.

This chain connects TRBV29-1 to TRBJ1-3; possibly TRBD1 for D (5 bases). Germline V lookup: CDR1 SQVTM, CDR2 ANQGSEA. With 3 bases removed from V and 3 bases from J, the gap between germline ends came to 15 bases. The CDR3 contains 15 residues. The CDR3 protein is CSVDTPGLGGNTIYF. The CDR3 DNA reads TGCAGCGTTGACACCCCAGGGCTGGGTGGAAACACCATATATTTT.

There are a few counts of this clonotype. This chain uses TRBV10-3 with TRBJ1-2; D unresolved. Germline CDR1 and CDR2: ENHRY and SYGVKD. The CDR3 spans 14 residues. Trimming pared 4 bases from V and 0 bases from J, leaving 9 bases between. The DNA of the CDR3 is TGTGCCATCAGTGTCGAATCTCCTAACTATGGCTACACCTTC. The encoded protein is CAISVESPNYGYTF.

The rearrangement joins TRBV6-1 to TRBJ2-3, with TRBD2 matching over 8 bases. CDR1 is MNHNS, CDR2 SASEGT, per germline. Trimming removed 8 bases from V and 2 bases from J; junction bases left unmatched: 9. The CDR3 runs 15 residues. CDR3 sequence: CASGVAGGPTDTQYF. The DNA for the CDR3 is TGTGCCAGCGGGGTCGCGGGAGGCCCCACAGATACGCAGTATTTT.

In the case of this clonotype: This is likely a read error, given that the CDR3 carries no conserved phenylalanine or tryptophan at its end. The chain is built from TRBV11-2 and TRBJ1-1; D perhaps matches TRBD1 (5 bases). V was clipped by 5 bases and J by 7 bases, with 14 bases between them. Germline V gives CDR1 SGHAT, CDR2 FQNNGV. The CDR3 runs to 13 residues. In nucleotides, the CDR3 is TGTGCCAGCAGCCGCATGGGGGGTGGTGAAGCTTTCGTT. It yields the protein CASSRMGGGEAFV.

About this clonotype itself: The junction departs from the called germline gene at one end, perhaps through a read error. J is TRBJ1-2 and V is TRBV4-1; D is ambiguous. From germline, CDR1 is MGHRA and CDR2 YSYEKL. This CDR3 region has 14 residues. This CDR3 reads CPSSRAGSFYGYTF. The DNA of the CDR3 is TGCCCCAGCAGCCGAGCGGGGTCCTTCTATGGCTACACCTTC.

The chain couples TRBV7-2 to TRBJ2-1; TRBD1 agrees at 9 bases. V lost 5 bases, J lost 4 bases, and 6 bases stayed unmatched. The CDR3 is 15 amino acids. Germline-derived CDR1 and CDR2 are SGHTA and FQGNSA. The CDR3 sequence is CASSPDRGEYNEQFF. The CDR3 region has the DNA TGTGCCAGCAGCCCGGACAGGGGAGAATACAATGAGCAGTTCTTC.

The J gene is TRBJ2-3, the V gene TRBV28; the D is unclear. V was trimmed by 5 bases and J by 3 bases, leaving 15 bases between them. CDR1 is MDHEN, CDR2 SYDVKM, per germline. The CDR3 contains 15 residues. CDR3 residues: CASSTRLMRTDTQYF. Written as DNA, the CDR3 is TGTGCCAGCAGTACCAGACTTATGAGAACAGATACGCAGTATTTT.

The chain carries TRBV11-2 and TRBJ2-1, with TRBD2 matching 11 bases. This CDR3 has 20 residues. Germline-derived CDR1 and CDR2 are SGHAT and FQNNGV. V dropped 5 bases and J dropped 1; count of bases not matched to a gene: 16. The CDR3 loop is CASSQDVGLAVVGSYNEQFF. The CDR3 DNA follows: TGTGCCAGCAGCCAAGACGTGGGACTAGCGGTAGTAGGTTCCTACAATGAGCAGTTCTTC.

Note on this clonotype: Its ends do not fully match the called genes, so a read error is possible. The V gene is TRBV4-1, the J gene TRBJ2-3, with TRBD2 matching over 11 bases. The CDR3 extends over 18 amino acids. Germline CDR1 MGHRA, CDR2 YSYEKL. The CDR3, as DNA: TGCGCCAGTAGCCAAACCCCCTTTAGCGGGAGGGCCAGAGATACGCAGTATTTT. Its translation: CASSQTPFSGRARDTQYF.

This clonotype turned up a few times. The chain uses TRBV6-5 and TRBJ1-6, with D unresolved. Trimming removed 6 bases at V and 10 bases at J, with 13 bases between. CDR1 and CDR2 (germline): MNHEY, SVGAGI. The CDR3 extends over 13 amino acids. The CDR3 here is CASRDPRLSPLHF. CDR3 sequence (DNA): TGTGCCAGCAGGGACCCAAGACTATCACCCCTCCACTTT.

Concerning this clonotype: Given the absence of the conserved phenylalanine or tryptophan at the CDR3 end, a read error is likely. The chain joins TRBV2 to TRBJ2-7, with D perhaps given as TRBD1 or TRBD2 (5 bases each). The V gene's germline CDR1 is SNHLY and CDR2 FYNNEI. CDR3 length equals 14 residues. V was clipped by 7 bases and J by 2 bases, with 15 bases between them. CDR3 loop: CASKRDLGAYEQYL. In nucleotides, the CDR3 is TGTGCCAGCAAGAGGGACCTTGGGGCCTACGAGCAGTACTTA.

This clonotype was seen more than once but under ten times. This may arise from a read error, as a much more abundant clone is one base away. This rearrangement joins TRBV11-1 to TRBJ1-1; 7 positions match TRBD1. V lost 7 bases and J lost 0; bases outside the gene matches: 5. CDR3 length equals 14 residues. Per germline, CDR1 SGHAT and CDR2 FQDESV (reference sequence). The CDR3 reads CASNSDRVNTEAFF. The CDR3 coding sequence is TGTGCCAGCAACAGCGACAGGGTGAACACTGAAGCTTTCTTT.

This clonotype was seen more than once but under ten times. CDR3: CASSQDRTSGRPTYF. DNA of the CDR3: TGCGCCAGCAGCCAAGATAGGACTAGCGGGCGTCCGACGTACTTC. The chain employs TRBV4-1 and TRBJ2-7, with TRBD2 matching 11 bases. Per the germline V gene, CDR1 is MGHRA and CDR2 is YSYEKL. The CDR3 has 15 residues. The junction had 10 bases not matched to a gene; V was cut back by 0 bases and J by 12 bases.

The V call is TRBV10-3, the J call TRBJ2-5, with D unclear. CDR1 is ENHRY, CDR2 SYGVKD, per germline. The CDR3 spans 16 residues. Trimming stripped 2 bases from V and 0 bases from J, with 13 bases between. CDR3 DNA: TGTGCCATCAGTGAGGTCACGCCGTCCTACCAAGAGACCCAGTACTTC. This codes for CAISEVTPSYQETQYF.